These T cell receptor beta chains were read from a single sample in a study of blood T cell repertoires in COVID-19. Clones were read by immunoSEQ multiplex PCR, and TCRdb kept only the in-frame ones, dropping some. The sample lists around 250,000 clones; 65% to 90% were seen once. Source material: PBMCs or T cells enriched from blood (not recorded which). All receptors come from a man aged 18 to 30 who had recovered from COVID-19. Both conserved end residues are part of each CDR3.

v_gene,j_gene,CDR3aa
TRBV27,TRBJ2-7,CASSLGTGPYEQYF
TRBV28,TRBJ2-5,CASSLSGVETQYF
TRBV24-1,TRBJ2-1,CATSAPPSYNEQFF
TRBV7-2,TRBJ2-5,CASSFGRGGETQYF
TRBV18,TRBJ1-2,CASSPGTGSGYTF
TRBV5-1,TRBJ2-1,CASSPSTGSSYNEQFF
TRBV30,TRBJ1-2,CAWSVLGNHGYTF
TRBV24-1,TRBJ2-2,CATSDAGLAANTGELFF
TRBV29-1,TRBJ1-5,CSVSGRGAGQPQHF
TRBV6-1,TRBJ1-1,CASSEAEREAFF
TRBV12-5,TRBJ2-1,CASGLASHAGGINEQFF
TRBV9,TRBJ2-7,CASSVEAGGSYEQYF
TRBV10-3,TRBJ2-7,CAISDVTLAASYEQYF
TRBV10-3,TRBJ1-1,CAISEPGQGGNTEAFF
TRBV18,TRBJ2-7,CASSPPGQEGYEQYF
TRBV10-2,TRBJ2-3,CASSGVASGSTDTQYF
TRBV7-2,TRBJ2-5,CASSLVGSGQETQYF
TRBV18,TRBJ1-1,CASSPPGQGGTEAFF
TRBV7-2,TRBJ2-1,CASSLSGATYNEQFF
TRBV7-9,TRBJ1-2,CASSPWTEVGYTF
TRBV19,TRBJ2-7,CASTGGSPYEQYF
TRBV3-1/TRBV3-2,TRBJ1-2,CASSQGQGAPGGYTF
TRBV28,TRBJ2-2,CASTQDNMNTGELFF
TRBV7-3,TRBJ2-3,CASSFLAGAVDTQYF
TRBV2,TRBJ1-1,CASRLDSQNTEAFF
TRBV29-1,TRBJ1-1,CSVEDARTLRNTEAFF
TRBV19,TRBJ2-5,CASSTGQGGLAGLETQYF
TRBV7-2,TRBJ1-5,CASSQRTGYSNQPQHF
TRBV19,TRBJ1-1,CASSRQGNTEAFF
TRBV5-6,TRBJ2-1,CASSFLERGSWDNEQFF
TRBV5-1,TRBJ1-2,CASSPGQGVDYGYTF
TRBV7-3,TRBJ2-2,CASRLSGGYTGELFF
TRBV6-4,TRBJ1-6,CASSDSGTANSPLHF
TRBV6-5,TRBJ1-2,CASSYGAGRASGYTF
TRBV10-1,TRBJ1-4,CASSRNFGRSKKLFF
TRBV27,TRBJ2-7,CASSLKQGHYEQYF
TRBV5-1,TRBJ2-5,CASSLDIQETQYF
TRBV28,TRBJ1-3,CASRGGSSGNTIYF